This TCR beta chain was sequenced during a study of T cell responses to AZD1222 COVID-19 vaccine. The germline V and J ends were trimmed by 3 bases and 0 bases, with 2 bases remaining between them. The V gene's germline CDR1 is SEHNR and CDR2 FQNEAQ (reference sequence). The CDR3 is 12 amino acids. Assay: immunoSEQ multiplex PCR; the TCRdb copy retains only in-frame clones and omits some. The sample contains 100,000 to 120,000 clones, 80% to 95% of which appear only once. The sample holds a few counts of this clone. Its matching antigen is unknown. At the DNA level, this CDR3 is encoded by other sequences in the same sample as well. Study observations and caveats: Repertoires were sampled only after the peak T cell response. Among spike-specific TCRs, nearly half reportedly target unmutated variant regions.

Sequencing was performed on peripheral blood, taken 28 days after the second AZD1222 dose. This receptor was taken from an adult who received the AZD1222 COVID-19 vaccine. The genes are TRBV7-9 and TRBJ1-1; D remains unclear. CDR3 loop: CASSLLNTEAFF. The CDR3 DNA reads as TGTGCCAGCAGCTTGCTGAACACTGAAGCTTTCTTT.